This TCR beta chain was identified during a study of siplizumab effects on memory and regulatory T cells. Findings and limits, study-wide: Memory T cells appeared less diverse than naive cells, which seemed to contribute substantially to alloresponse. Whether proliferating Tregs in siplizumab cultures suppress was not functionally confirmed.

Measured with immunoSEQ multiplex PCR; TCRdb has only the in-frame clones, and not every one. The table lists tens of thousands of clones, about 90% of them singletons. The length of the CDR3 is 15 residues. Germline values: CDR1 MNHEY, CDR2 SMNVEV (reference sequence). Germline trimming cut 5 bases from V and 4 bases from J; bases unmatched to any gene: 4. As concerns this clone: Its specificity is not known.

The chain links TRBV27 to TRBJ2-1, with 11 bases that match TRBD2. The sequence was obtained from a human donor in good health. The sample consisted of naive CD8+ T cells sorted from blood. The CDR3 DNA reads TGTGCCAGCAGTACTAGCGGGAGTGCGTACAATGAGCAGTTCTTC. This translates into CASSTSGSAYNEQFF.